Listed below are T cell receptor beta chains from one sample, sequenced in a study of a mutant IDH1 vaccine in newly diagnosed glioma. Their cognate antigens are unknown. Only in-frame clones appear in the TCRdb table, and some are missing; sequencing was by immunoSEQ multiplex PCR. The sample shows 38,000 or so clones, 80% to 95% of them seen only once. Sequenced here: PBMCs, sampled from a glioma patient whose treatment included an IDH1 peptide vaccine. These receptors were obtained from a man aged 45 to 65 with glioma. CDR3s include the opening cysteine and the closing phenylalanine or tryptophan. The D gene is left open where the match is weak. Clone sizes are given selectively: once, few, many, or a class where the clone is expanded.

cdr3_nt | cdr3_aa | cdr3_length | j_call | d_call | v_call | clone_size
TGTGCCAGCAGCTCGGGACAGAGGTATTCACCCCTCCACTTT | CASSSGQRYSPLHF | 14 | TRBJ1-6 | TRBD1 | TRBV7-9 | once
TGTGCCAGCAGCGCCCGGCACAGGGGGGTGATCACTGAAGCTTTCTTT | CASSARHRGVITEAFF | 16 | TRBJ1-1 | TRBD1 | TRBV7-8 | -
TGTGCCAGCAGCCAACGGGACCGCTCCTACGAGCAGTACTTC | CASSQRDRSYEQYF | 14 | TRBJ2-7 | - | TRBV13 | -
TGTGCCAGCAGCTTAGGCCCTAGCGGGGGGACGACCGGGAATACGCAGTATTTT | CASSLGPSGGTTGNTQYF | 18 | TRBJ2-3 | TRBD2 | TRBV7-2 | -
TGTGCCAGCTCCACGGGGGTGAGCTATGGCTACACCTTC | CASSTGVSYGYTF | 13 | TRBJ1-2 | - | TRBV18 | -
TGTGCCAGCAGCTTGGGAACAGGGTACACCGGGGAGCTGTTTTTT | CASSLGTGYTGELFF | 15 | TRBJ2-2 | - | TRBV5-5 | -
TGCGCCAGCAGCCAAGAGGCAGGGAGGGGAATCAATGAGCAGTTCTTC | CASSQEAGRGINEQFF | 16 | TRBJ2-1 | TRBD2 | TRBV4-3 | -
TGTGCCAGCAGCGACGGGGGGGCGGATACGCAGTATTTT | CASSDGGADTQYF | 13 | TRBJ2-3 | TRBD2 | TRBV9 | once
TGCAGCGTGGGTGAGCAGTTCTTC | CSVGEQFF | 8 | TRBJ2-1 | - | TRBV29-1 | -
TGCGCCAGCAGCTTGGCCGAAGTTTTCTACGAGCAGTACTTC | CASSLAEVFYEQYF | 14 | TRBJ2-7 | - | TRBV5-1 | -
TGTGCCAGCCGGGACCAGAATAATTCACCCCTCCACTTT | CASRDQNNSPLHF | 13 | TRBJ1-6 | - | TRBV11-1 | -
TGTGCCAGCAGTGTCAAGAACACTGAAGCTTTCTTT | CASSVKNTEAFF | 12 | TRBJ1-1 | - | TRBV6-1 | few
TGCAGCGTTGATGGATTGGCGGGGGGCCAAGAGACCCAGTACTTC | CSVDGLAGGQETQYF | 15 | TRBJ2-5 | TRBD2 | TRBV29-1 | -
TGTGCCAGCAGTTCCCGGGGTAGCGGGAGGACCCAAGAGACCCAGTACTTC | CASSSRGSGRTQETQYF | 17 | TRBJ2-5 | TRBD2 | TRBV28 | -
TGTGCCAGAAAGATTCCGGGACCTAACCCCTACGAGCAGTACTTC | CARKIPGPNPYEQYF | 15 | TRBJ2-7 | - | TRBV27 | -
TGTGCCAGTAGACAGACAGGGCCCAAAGGGAACCAGTACTTC | CASRQTGPKGNQYF | 14 | TRBJ2-5 | TRBD1 | TRBV19 | -
TGCGCCAGCAGCTTATCGGGGCTTCCCTACGAGCAGTACTTC | CASSLSGLPYEQYF | 14 | TRBJ2-7 | - | TRBV5-1 | -
TGTGCCAGCAGTTTGAGTGCAGACCCTGCCGATACGCAGTATTTT | CASSLSADPADTQYF | 15 | TRBJ2-3 | - | TRBV27 | -